Presented here are 18 T cell receptor beta chains from one specimen sequenced in a study of blood T cells in healthy people across ages. For the second PCR, which ran for about 6 to 11 cycles, a sample-barcoded 5' primer and a J-beta primer mix were used. TCRdb used MiXCR to reprocess the 5' RACE reads, holding one entry per CDR3 protein. The sample shows 1.5 million to 2 million distinct CDR3 sequences, roughly 27% of them seen only once. Sequences were obtained from blood. The receptors derive from a woman aged 25 to 39 in good health.

This chain joins TRBV6-5 and TRBJ1-2; the match to TRBD1 covers 8 bases. The CDR3 has 16 residues. CDR1 is MNHEY, CDR2 SVGAGI, per germline. With 3 bases clipped from V and 5 bases from J, the junction kept 11 bases outside the gene matches. CDR3: CASSYNSRGQGYGYTF. Written as DNA, the CDR3 is TGTGCCAGCAGTTATAATAGCAGGGGGCAAGGATATGGCTACACCTTC.

This chain uses TRBV7-9 with TRBJ2-3; no clear D gene. CDR3 size: 11 residues. Trimming took 6 bases from V and 6 from J, leaving 7 bases between them. The germline V gene has CDR1 SEHNR and CDR2 FQNEAQ (reference sequence). CDR3 residues: CASSPDDTQYF. CDR3 in DNA: TGTGCCAGCAGTCCGGATGATACGCAGTATTTT.

Of note for this clonotype: This may come from a read error, since a much larger clone is one base off. The J gene is TRBJ2-7, the V gene TRBV28; a weak D match, TRBD1 (5 bases). CDR3 length equals 14 residues. Germline CDR1 reads MDHEN; CDR2 reads SYDVKM. The V end lost 5 bases, the J end lost 4 bases, and 15 bases lay between the germline ends. In nucleotides, the CDR3 is TGTGCCAGCAGTCCGCAGGGTTTGGCTTACGAGCAGTACTTC. It is translated as CASSPQGLAYEQYF.

In its sample, this clonotype was seen once. A clone one base away is much larger, so this may be a read error. The chain is built from TRBV12-3 or TRBV12-4 and TRBJ2-7; tentative D call: TRBD1 (6 bases). The CDR3 consists of 16 residues. V was trimmed by 3 bases and J by 1 base, leaving 16 bases between them. CDR3 DNA: TGTGCCAGCAGTTTGAGGACAGTGGCCGGGTCCTACGAGCAGTACTTC. This sequence encodes CASSLRTVAGSYEQYF.

The J gene is TRBJ2-3, the V gene TRBV5-1, with 8 bases fitting TRBD2. CDR3 length: 14 residues. Trimming at V came to 7 bases and at J to 6 bases, leaving 10 bases not matched to a gene. Looked up from germline, CDR1 is SGHRS and CDR2 is YFSETQ. The CDR3 nucleotides are TGCGCCAGCCACGATAGCGGGATGAGTGATACGCAGTATTTT. It specifies CASHDSGMSDTQYF.

J is TRBJ2-3 and V is TRBV5-1, with 9 nucleotides matching TRBD2. The V gene's germline CDR1 is SGHRS and CDR2 YFSETQ. V shed 4 bases and J 0 bases; nucleotides not matched to a gene: 6. The CDR3 totals 16 residues. CDR3 protein: CASSTQAGGSTDTQYF. CDR3 nucleotide sequence: TGCGCCAGCAGCACCCAAGCGGGGGGAAGCACAGATACGCAGTATTTT.

This clonotype was observed many times. The rearrangement links TRBV20-1 to TRBJ2-6; 12 positions agree with TRBD1. V shed 4 bases, J shed 2 bases, and the junction held 9 bases outside the gene matches. The length of the CDR3 is 18 residues. Per germline, CDR1 DFQATT and CDR2 SNEGSKA (reference sequence). CDR3 nucleotides: TGCAGTGCTAAAAGCCCGGGACAGGGGGCGCCTGGGGCCAACGTCCTGACTTTC. Amino acid sequence: CSAKSPGQGAPGANVLTF.

This chain links TRBV7-9 with TRBJ1-5; 7 bases map to TRBD1. The V segment lost 4 bases and the J segment 9 bases; nucleotides outside the gene matches: 3. Germline lookup yields CDR1 SEHNR and CDR2 FQNEAQ (reference sequence). The CDR3 spans 12 residues. The CDR3 coding sequence is TGTGCCAGCAGCTCGGGACAGTCGCCCCAGCATTTT. Encoded protein: CASSSGQSPQHF.

This clonotype showed up just a few times. This rearrangement joins TRBV20-1 to TRBJ1-4, with D maybe TRBD1 (5 bases). CDR3 size: 11 residues. The V gene's germline CDR1 is DFQATT and CDR2 SNEGSKA (reference sequence). V gave up 5 bases and J gave up 10 bases, with 11 bases separating them. The CDR3 loop is CSAEWQGKLFF. As DNA, the CDR3 is TGCAGTGCTGAGTGGCAGGGAAAACTGTTTTTT.

This chain's CDR3 is CASSLLGRDRLGKDTQYF. CDR3 in DNA: TGTGCCAGCAGCCTCCTCGGCCGGGACAGGTTGGGGAAAGATACGCAGTATTTT. The rearrangement joins TRBV3-1 to TRBJ2-3; 8 nucleotides match TRBD1. The CDR3 has 18 amino acids. The V gene's germline CDR1 is LGHDT and CDR2 YNNKEL (reference sequence). V trimming: 4 bases; J trimming: 5 bases; junction bases outside the gene matches: 17.

The chain has TRBV20-1 and TRBJ2-2; D is ambiguous. Deletions cut 5 bases from V and 4 bases from J, with 5 bases between. This CDR3 is built from 11 residues. The germline V gene encodes CDR1 DFQATT and CDR2 SNEGSKA (reference sequence). The CDR3 is CSAFSTGELFF. In DNA, the CDR3 is TGCAGTGCTTTTTCCACCGGGGAGCTGTTTTTT.

This clonotype was found many times. This chain links TRBV6-5 with TRBJ1-2, with 9 bases aligning to TRBD1. The germline V gene has CDR1 MNHEY and CDR2 SVGAGI. V dropped 2 bases and J dropped 7; count of bases not matched to a gene: 8. The CDR3 has 15 residues. The CDR3 loop is CASSYPGTGNFGYTF. In DNA form, the CDR3 reads TGTGCCAGCAGTTACCCTGGGACAGGGAATTTTGGCTACACCTTC.

The table lists this clonotype with many counts. The chain uses TRBV5-1 and TRBJ2-1; 13 bases line up with TRBD2. The CDR3 loop spans 14 amino acids. The germline V gene has CDR1 SGHRS and CDR2 YFSETQ. The J segment lost 6 bases and the V segment lost 5 bases, leaving 2 bases of the junction unmatched. The CDR3 DNA follows: TGCGCCAGCAGGGGACTAGCGGGATCCAATGAGCAGTTCTTC. It translates to CASRGLAGSNEQFF.

The table lists this clonotype with a few counts. The chain carries TRBV11-2 and TRBJ2-4, with 11 bases matching TRBD2. This CDR3 has 14 residues. V lost 2 bases to trimming and J lost 13 bases; unmatched junction nucleotides: 7. The germline V gene has CDR1 SGHAT and CDR2 FQNNGV. The chain's CDR3 is CASSLSLAGDQQYF. The CDR3 DNA sequence: TGTGCCAGCAGCTTATCACTAGCGGGGGATCAGCAGTACTTC.

This clonotype was counted between two and nine times. The chain links TRBV9 to TRBJ2-4, with TRBD2 matching over 7 bases. This CDR3 is built from 16 residues. Germline lookup yields CDR1 SGDLS and CDR2 YYNGEE. J lost 2 bases, V lost 0 bases, and 5 bases had no gene match. CDR3 DNA: TGTGCCAGCAGCGTAGGCGGGGGTGCAACCAAAAACATTCAGTACTTC. It is translated as CASSVGGGATKNIQYF.

In the case of this clonotype: It may be a read error: a sequence one base away is much more abundant. The rearrangement uses TRBV29-1 and TRBJ2-1; D possibly corresponds to TRBD2 (5 bases). The CDR3 consists of 15 residues. The V end lost 3 bases, the J end lost 0 bases, and 12 bases lay between the germline ends. Germline V gene lookup returns CDR1 SQVTM and CDR2 ANQGSEA. For the CDR3, the DNA is TGCAGCGTTGACGAGGGCCGTAGCTCCTACAATGAGCAGTTCTTC. Its protein product is CSVDEGRSSYNEQFF.

The CDR3 DNA reads as TGCAGCGTTGTGGTCACGGTTGGTGGCTACACCTTC. Translation gives CSVVVTVGGYTF. The chain joins TRBV29-1 to TRBJ1-2; no firm D call. Germline V gives CDR1 SQVTM, CDR2 ANQGSEA. The CDR3 is 12 amino acids. V was clipped by 4 bases and J by 7 bases, with 13 bases between them.

This clonotype appeared a few times. The CDR3 protein is CSVVGGGLEKLFF. CDR3 nucleotides: TGCAGCGTTGTTGGAGGTGGGCTTGAAAAACTGTTTTTT. J is TRBJ1-4 and V is TRBV29-1; D is unresolved. The CDR3 has 13 residues. V lost 4 bases and J 7 bases, leaving 13 bases between the germline ends. The germline V gene has CDR1 SQVTM and CDR2 ANQGSEA.